The T cell receptor (beta chain) under discussion was sequenced for a study of CD8 T cells in ankylosing spondylitis. Trimming cost V 6 bases and J 6 bases; bases outside gene matches: 9. The germline V gene encodes CDR1 MDHEN and CDR2 SYDVKM. The CDR3 is 14 amino acids. A single record per CDR3 protein comes from TCRdb applying MiXCR to the 5' RACE reads. The profile shows a few hundred thousand distinct CDR3 sequences, about 20% of them singletons. This clonotype was detected only a few times. The sample taken for sequencing was blood, either unsorted or a sorted T cell fraction (not recorded which). V usage is TRBV28 and J usage is TRBJ2-7; 9 positions match TRBD1. The source of this sequence is a female donor with ankylosing spondylitis or in good health (not recorded which). CDR3: CASRGGQGISEQYF. CDR3 DNA sequence: TGTGCCAGCAGGGGGGGACAGGGTATTAGCGAGCAGTACTTC.